The 4 T cell receptor beta chains below were found in one sample sequenced in a study of control samples from healthy donors and cancer patients. Produced via immunoSEQ multiplex PCR; TCRdb's table is partial and in-frame only. The sample includes about 93,000 clones, about 88% of them seen just once. Sequenced material: blood. The receptors originated from a woman in her seventies in good health.

The rearrangement joins TRBV6-5 to TRBJ2-3; tentative D call: TRBD1 (5 bases). CDR3 length equals 15 residues. Trimming shortened V by 6 bases and J by 7 bases, and 20 bases separated the two germline ends. Germline CDR1 MNHEY, CDR2 SVGAGI. The CDR3 sequence is CASSRQIRGANTQYF. DNA for the CDR3: TGTGCCAGCAGCCGACAGATTAGAGGAGCAAATACGCAGTATTTT.

This sequence joins TRBV3-1 (or the pseudogene TRBV3-2) and TRBJ1-2, with a possible D match to TRBD1 (6 bases). The CDR3 runs to 15 residues. Germline V gene data show CDR1 as LGHDT and CDR2 as YNNKEL (reference sequence). Between the trimmed V and J ends, which lost 0 bases and 7 bases, there was a span of 15 bases. The CDR3 reads CASSQDAGATFGYTF. The CDR3 region has the DNA TGTGCCAGCAGCCAAGACGCAGGGGCGACATTTGGCTACACCTTC.

This clone was recorded a few times. The rearrangement links TRBV6-5 to TRBJ1-2, with D perhaps TRBD1 (6 bases). CDR3 length: 14 residues. Germline V gene data show CDR1 as MNHEY and CDR2 as SVGAGI. The germline V and J ends were trimmed by 6 bases and 4 bases, with 15 bases remaining between them. Here the CDR3 DNA reads TGTGCCAGCAGAGTTGCCAGGGGATCCTATGGCTACACCTTC. Its protein product is CASRVARGSYGYTF.

The genes are TRBV5-4 and TRBJ2-1; 15 bases match TRBD2. Per germline, CDR1 SGHNT and CDR2 YYREEE (reference sequence). V lost 4 bases, J lost 2 bases, and 4 bases stayed unmatched. The CDR3 runs 17 residues. CDR3 DNA sequence: TGTGCCAGCAGCCCCGGGACTAGCGGGGGGCCCTACAATGAGCAGTTCTTC. Its translation is CASSPGTSGGPYNEQFF.